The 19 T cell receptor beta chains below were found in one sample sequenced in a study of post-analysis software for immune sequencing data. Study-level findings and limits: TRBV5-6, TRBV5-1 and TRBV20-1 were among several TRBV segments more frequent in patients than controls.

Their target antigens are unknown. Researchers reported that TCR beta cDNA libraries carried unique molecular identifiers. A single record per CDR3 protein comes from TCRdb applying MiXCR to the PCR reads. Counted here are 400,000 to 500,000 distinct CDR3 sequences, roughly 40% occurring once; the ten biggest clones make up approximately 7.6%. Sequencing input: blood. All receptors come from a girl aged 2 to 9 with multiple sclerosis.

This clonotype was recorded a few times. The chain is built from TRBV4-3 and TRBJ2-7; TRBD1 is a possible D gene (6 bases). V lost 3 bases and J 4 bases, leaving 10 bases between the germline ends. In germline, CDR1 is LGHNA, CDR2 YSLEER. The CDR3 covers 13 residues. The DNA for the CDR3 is TGCGCCAGCAGCCAGGGTACAGGGTACGAGCAGTACTTC. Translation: CASSQGTGYEQYF.

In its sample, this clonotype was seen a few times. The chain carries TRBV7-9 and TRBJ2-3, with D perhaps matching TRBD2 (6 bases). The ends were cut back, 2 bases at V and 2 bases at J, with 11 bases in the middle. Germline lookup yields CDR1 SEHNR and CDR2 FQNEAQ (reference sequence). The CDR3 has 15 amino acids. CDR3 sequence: CASSLWGGPTDTQYF. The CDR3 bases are TGTGCCAGCAGCTTATGGGGAGGACCCACAGATACGCAGTATTTT.

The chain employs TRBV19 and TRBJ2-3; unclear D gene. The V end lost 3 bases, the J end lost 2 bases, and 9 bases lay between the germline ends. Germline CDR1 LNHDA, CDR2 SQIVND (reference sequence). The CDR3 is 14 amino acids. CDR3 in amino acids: CASSIVPSTDTQYF. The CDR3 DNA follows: TGTGCCAGTAGTATTGTGCCGTCCACAGATACGCAGTATTTT. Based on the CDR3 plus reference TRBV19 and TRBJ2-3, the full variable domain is DGGITQSPKYLFRKEGQNVTLSCEQNLNHDAMYWYRQDPGQGLRLIYYSQIVNDFQKGDIAEGYSVSREKKESFPLTVTSAQKNPTAFYLCASSIVPSTDTQYFGPGTRLTVL.

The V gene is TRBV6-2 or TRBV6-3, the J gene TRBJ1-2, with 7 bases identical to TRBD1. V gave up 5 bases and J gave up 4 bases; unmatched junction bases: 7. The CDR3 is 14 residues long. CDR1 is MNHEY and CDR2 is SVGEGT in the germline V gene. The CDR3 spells CASSADRAAYGYTF. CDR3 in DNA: TGTGCCAGCAGTGCCGACAGGGCTGCCTATGGCTACACCTTC.

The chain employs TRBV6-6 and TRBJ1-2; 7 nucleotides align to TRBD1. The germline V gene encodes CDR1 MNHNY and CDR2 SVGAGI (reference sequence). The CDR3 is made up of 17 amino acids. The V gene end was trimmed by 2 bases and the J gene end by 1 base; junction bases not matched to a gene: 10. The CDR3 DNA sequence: TGTGCCAGCAGTTACCCGACAGGGACAAGTGGTAACTATGGCTACACCTTC. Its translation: CASSYPTGTSGNYGYTF.

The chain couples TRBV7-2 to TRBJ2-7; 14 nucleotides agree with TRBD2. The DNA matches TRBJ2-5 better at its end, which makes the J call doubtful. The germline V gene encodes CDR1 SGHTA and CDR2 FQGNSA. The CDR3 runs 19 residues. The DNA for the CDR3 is TGTGCCAGCAGCTTAATTTCCGGGACTAGCGGGAGTTATAGAGAGACCCAGTACTTC. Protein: CASSLISGTSGSYRETQYF.

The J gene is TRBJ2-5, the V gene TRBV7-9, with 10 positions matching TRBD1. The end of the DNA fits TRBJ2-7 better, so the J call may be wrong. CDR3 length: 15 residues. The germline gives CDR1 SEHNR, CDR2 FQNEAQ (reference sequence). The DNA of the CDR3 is TGTGCCAGCAGCTTGCCGACAGGGGGCCACGACGAGCAGTACTTC. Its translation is CASSLPTGGHDEQYF.

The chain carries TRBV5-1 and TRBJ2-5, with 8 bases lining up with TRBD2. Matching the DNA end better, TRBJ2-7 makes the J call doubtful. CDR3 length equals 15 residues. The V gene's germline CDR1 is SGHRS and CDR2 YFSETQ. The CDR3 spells CASSPLRGATYEQYF. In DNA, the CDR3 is TGCGCCAGCAGCCCCCTGCGGGGGGCCACCTACGAGCAGTACTTC.

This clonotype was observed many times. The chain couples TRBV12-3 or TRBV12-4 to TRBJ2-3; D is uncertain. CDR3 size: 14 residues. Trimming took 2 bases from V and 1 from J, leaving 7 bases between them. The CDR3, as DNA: TGTGCCAGCAGTTTATTGTCAGGCACAGATACGCAGTATTTT. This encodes CASSLLSGTDTQYF.

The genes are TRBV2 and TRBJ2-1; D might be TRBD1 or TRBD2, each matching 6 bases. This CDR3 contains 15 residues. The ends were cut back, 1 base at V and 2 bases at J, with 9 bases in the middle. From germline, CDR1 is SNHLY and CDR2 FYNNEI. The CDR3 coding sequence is TGTGCCAGCAGTGAAGAGGAGGGGGCCTACAATGAGCAGTTCTTC. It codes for CASSEEEGAYNEQFF.

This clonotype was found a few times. The CDR3 DNA is TGCGCCAGCAAGTCGGGACAAAACTACGAGCAGTACTTC. Translating it yields CASKSGQNYEQYF. This chain joins TRBV10-2 and TRBJ2-7; D possibly corresponds to TRBD1 (6 bases). Trimming removed 7 bases at V and 3 bases at J, with 13 bases between. Germline V gives CDR1 WSHSY, CDR2 SAAADI. The CDR3 is 13 residues long.

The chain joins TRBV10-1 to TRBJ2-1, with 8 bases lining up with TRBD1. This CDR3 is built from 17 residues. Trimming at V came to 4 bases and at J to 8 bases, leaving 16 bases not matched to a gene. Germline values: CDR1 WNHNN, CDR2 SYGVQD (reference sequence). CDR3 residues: CASSACIPGQACDEQFF. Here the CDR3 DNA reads TGCGCCAGCAGTGCCTGTATACCGGGACAGGCCTGCGATGAGCAGTTCTTC.

The CDR3 reads CATSGGSLPEQFF. As DNA, the CDR3 is TGTGCCACCTCCGGGGGCTCCCTCCCCGAGCAGTTCTTC. This chain uses TRBV6-2 or TRBV6-3 with TRBJ2-1; D may correspond to TRBD1 or TRBD2 (6 bases each). Trimming took 10 bases from V and 10 from J, leaving 20 bases between them. Germline V CDR1 and CDR2: MNHEY, SVGEGT. There are 13 residues in the CDR3.

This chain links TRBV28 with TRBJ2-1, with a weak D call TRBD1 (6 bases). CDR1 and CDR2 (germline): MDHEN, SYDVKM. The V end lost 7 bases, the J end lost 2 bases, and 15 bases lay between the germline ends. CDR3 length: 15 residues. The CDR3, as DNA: TGTGCCAGCACCACCTTCCAGGGGCCCTACAATGAGCAGTTCTTC. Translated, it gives CASTTFQGPYNEQFF.

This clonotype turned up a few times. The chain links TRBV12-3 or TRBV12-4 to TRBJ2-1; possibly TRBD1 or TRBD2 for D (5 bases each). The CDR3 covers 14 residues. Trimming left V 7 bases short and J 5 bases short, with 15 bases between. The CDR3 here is CASTQGAEDNEQFF. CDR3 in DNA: TGTGCCAGCACCCAGGGAGCGGAGGACAATGAGCAGTTCTTC.

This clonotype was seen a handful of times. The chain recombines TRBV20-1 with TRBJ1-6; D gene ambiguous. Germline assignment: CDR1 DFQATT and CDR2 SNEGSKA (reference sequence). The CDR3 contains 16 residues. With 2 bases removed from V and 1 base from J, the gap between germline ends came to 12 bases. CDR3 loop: CSARQARGSYNSPLHF. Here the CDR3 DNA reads TGCAGTGCTAGACAAGCTCGCGGGTCCTATAATTCACCCCTCCACTTT.

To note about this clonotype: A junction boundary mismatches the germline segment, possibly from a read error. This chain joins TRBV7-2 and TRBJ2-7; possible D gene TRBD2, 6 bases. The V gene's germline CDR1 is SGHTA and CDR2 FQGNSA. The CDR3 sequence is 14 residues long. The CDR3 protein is CAGSFMASVHEQYF. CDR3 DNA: TGTGCCGGCAGCTTTATGGCTAGCGTCCACGAGCAGTACTTC.

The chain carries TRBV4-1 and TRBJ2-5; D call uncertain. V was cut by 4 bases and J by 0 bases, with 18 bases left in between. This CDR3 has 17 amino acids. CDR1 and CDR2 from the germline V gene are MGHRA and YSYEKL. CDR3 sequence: CASSPLNQGRNQETQYF. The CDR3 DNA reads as TGCGCCAGCAGCCCCCTAAACCAAGGACGGAACCAAGAGACCCAGTACTTC.

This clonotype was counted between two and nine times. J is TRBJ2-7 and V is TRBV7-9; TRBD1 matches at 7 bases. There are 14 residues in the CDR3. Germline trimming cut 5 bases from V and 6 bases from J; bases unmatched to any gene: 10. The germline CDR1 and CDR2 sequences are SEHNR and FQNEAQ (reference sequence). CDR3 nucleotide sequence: TGTGCCAGCAGCCGGGACAGCCAAATGGGCGAGCAGTACTTC. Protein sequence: CASSRDSQMGEQYF. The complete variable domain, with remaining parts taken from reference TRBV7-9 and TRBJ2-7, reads DTGVSQNPRHKITKRGQNVTFRCDPISEHNRLYWYRQTLGQGPEFLTYFQNEAQLEKSRLLSDRFSAERPKGSFSTLEIQRTEQGDSAMYLCASSRDSQMGEQYFGPGTRLTVT.